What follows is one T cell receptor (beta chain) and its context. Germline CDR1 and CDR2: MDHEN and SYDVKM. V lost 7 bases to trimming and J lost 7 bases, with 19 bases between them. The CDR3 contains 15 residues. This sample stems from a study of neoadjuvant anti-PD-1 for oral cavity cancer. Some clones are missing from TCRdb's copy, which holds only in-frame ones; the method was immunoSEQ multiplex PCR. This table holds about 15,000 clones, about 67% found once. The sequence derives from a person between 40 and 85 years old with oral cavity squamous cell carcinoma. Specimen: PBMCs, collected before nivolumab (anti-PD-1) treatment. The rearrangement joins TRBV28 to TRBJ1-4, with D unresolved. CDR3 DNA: TGTGCCAGCACCCTTAGCCCGAGCAGGACTGAAAAACTGTTTTTT. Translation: CASTLSPSRTEKLFF.